The subject of this entry is one TCR beta chain. The source of the sample is a study of sequential checkpoint blockade in melanoma. Study details: 85 to 95 pretreatment tumor DNA samples were TCRβ immunosequenced. About two dozen patients had tumor biopsies before treatment and at week 13.

Method: immunoSEQ multiplex PCR; TCRdb's copy keeps in-frame clones and lacks some. Of fewer than 900 clones detected, about 25% appear once; the ten largest clones hold about an eighth. CDR3 size: 13 residues. The V end lost 8 bases, the J end lost 0 bases, and 11 bases lay between the germline ends. Germline V lookup: CDR1 KGHSH, CDR2 LQKENI. Noted treatment: randomized to nivolumab then ipilimumab (arm A) or the reverse (arm B). No patient had prior DNA-damaging chemotherapy. The receptor was isolated from a human donor with melanoma. This chain links TRBV18 with TRBJ2-7, with D perhaps matching TRBD1 or TRBD2 (5 bases each). This specimen was tumor tissue (inferred from file names), taken from a patient given nivolumab and ipilimumab in sequence. CDR3 sequence reads: CASRDGPSYEQYF. CDR3 bases: TGTGCCAGCCGGGACGGCCCCTCCTACGAGCAGTACTTC.